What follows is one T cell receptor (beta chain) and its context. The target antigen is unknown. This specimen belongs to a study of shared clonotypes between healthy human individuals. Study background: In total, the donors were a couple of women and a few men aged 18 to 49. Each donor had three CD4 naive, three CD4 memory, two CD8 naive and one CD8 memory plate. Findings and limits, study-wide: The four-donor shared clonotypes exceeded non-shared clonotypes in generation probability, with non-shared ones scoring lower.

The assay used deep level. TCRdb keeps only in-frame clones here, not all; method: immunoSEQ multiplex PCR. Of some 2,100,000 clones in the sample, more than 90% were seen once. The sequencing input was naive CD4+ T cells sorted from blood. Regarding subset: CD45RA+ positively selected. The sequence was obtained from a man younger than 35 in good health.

CDR3 loop: CAISERRLAGPEAGELFF. CDR3 sequence (DNA): TGTGCCATCAGTGAGAGGAGGCTAGCGGGACCCGAGGCTGGGGAGCTGTTTTTT. The chain uses TRBV10-3 and TRBJ2-2; 9 bases are a match to TRBD2. The CDR3 loop spans 18 amino acids. With V trimmed by 2 bases and J by 8 bases, 15 bases remained unmatched. The germline CDR1 and CDR2 sequences are ENHRY and SYGVKD.